What follows are 28 T cell receptor beta chains derived from one specimen sequenced in a study of cytomegalovirus exposure and HLA in healthy donors. The PCR had 60 Vbeta and 13 Jbeta primers. Libraries were prepared by immunoSEQ multiplex PCR; TCRdb keeps only in-frame clonotypes and omits some of them. The top ten hold approximately 4.8% of the sample, which has some 130,000 clones, about four fifths seen once. The sequencing sample was made of PBMCs. All receptors derive from a man aged 25 to 45 in good health.

V gene TRBV28 combines with J gene TRBJ2-1; TRBD2 matches 14 bases. The CDR3 sequence is 14 residues long. Trimming at V came to 11 bases and at J to 6 bases, leaving 6 bases not matched to a gene. Germline V CDR1 and CDR2: MDHEN, SYDVKM. The DNA of the CDR3 is TGTGCCGCGTCGGGACTAGCGGGAGTCAATGAGCAGTTCTTC. Amino acid sequence: CAASGLAGVNEQFF.

This chain uses TRBV11-3 with TRBJ2-3, with D possibly TRBD1 on 6 matching bases. V was shortened by 2 bases and J by 6 bases, with 12 bases between the two germline ends. Germline values: CDR1 SGHNT, CDR2 YENEEA. This CDR3 region has 14 residues. The CDR3 region is CASSLTGSTDTQYF. The CDR3 region has the DNA TGTGCCAGCAGCTTAACAGGGTCGACGGATACGCAGTATTTT. Combining the CDR3 with reference TRBV11-3 and TRBJ2-3 gives the whole variable domain EAGVVQSPRYKIIEKKQPVAFWCNPISGHNTLYWYLQNLGQGPELLIRYENEEAVDDSQLPKDRFSAERLKGVDSTLKIQPAELGDSAVYLCASSLTGSTDTQYFGPGTRLTVL.

This sequence joins TRBV7-3 and TRBJ2-1; 8 nucleotides match TRBD2. The CDR3 extends over 14 amino acids. After removal of 3 bases from V and 4 bases from J, the junction contained 2 bases not matched to a gene. In germline, CDR1 is SGHTA, CDR2 FQGTGA. For the CDR3, the DNA is TGTGCCAGCAGCTTTAGCGGGGTATACAATGAGCAGTTCTTC. This encodes CASSFSGVYNEQFF.

The J gene is TRBJ2-5, the V gene TRBV7-9; 7 positions match TRBD1. The germline gives CDR1 SEHNR, CDR2 FQNEAQ (reference sequence). The CDR3 is 14 residues long. J was trimmed by 5 bases and V by 5 bases; bases with no gene match: 8. CDR3 in DNA: TGTGCCAGCAGCCCCGACAGGGTGTACGAGACCCAGTACTTC. Its protein is CASSPDRVYETQYF. The complete variable domain, with remaining parts taken from reference TRBV7-9 and TRBJ2-5, reads DTGVSQNPRHKITKRGQNVTFRCDPISEHNRLYWYRQTLGQGPEFLTYFQNEAQLEKSRLLSDRFSAERPKGSFSTLEIQRTEQGDSAMYLCASSPDRVYETQYFGPGTRLLVL.

The chain has TRBV30 and TRBJ2-5; 9 bases are a match to TRBD2. The J call may be mistaken, given a closer DNA end match to TRBJ2-7. This CDR3 comprises 13 residues. Germline-derived CDR1 and CDR2 are GTSNPN and SVGIG (reference sequence). CDR3 in amino acids: CAARAGGTYEQYF. The CDR3 DNA reads TGTGCCGCCCGGGCGGGAGGGACCTACGAGCAGTACTTC.

V gene TRBV7-2 combines with J gene TRBJ1-1; possibly TRBD1 for D (6 bases). The ends were cut back, 4 bases at V and 6 bases at J, with 15 bases in the middle. The CDR3 runs to 14 residues. Germline-derived CDR1 and CDR2 are SGHTA and FQGNSA. CDR3 region: CASSSLQGISEAFF. CDR3 DNA: TGTGCCAGCAGCTCGTTACAGGGTATCTCTGAAGCTTTCTTT.

The chain employs TRBV14 and TRBJ2-7, with 7 bases matching TRBD1. V was clipped by 0 bases and J by 0 bases; unmatched bases: 5. Germline V gene data show CDR1 as SGHDN and CDR2 as FVKESK. This CDR3 is 16 amino acids long. The CDR3 DNA reads TGTGCCAGCAGCCAAGATAGGGACAGAGCCTCCTACGAGCAGTACTTC. Protein product: CASSQDRDRASYEQYF.

This rearrangement joins TRBV5-1 to TRBJ2-6, with D tentatively TRBD2 (5 bases). There are 15 residues in the CDR3. Trimming cost V 4 bases and J 4 bases, with 12 bases left between them. Germline-derived CDR1 and CDR2 are SGHRS and YFSETQ. The CDR3, as DNA: TGCGCCAGCAGCCGAACTAGTACCGGGGCCAACGTCCTGACTTTC. It is translated as CASSRTSTGANVLTF.

The chain couples TRBV10-3 to TRBJ1-5; 7 bases map to TRBD1. Per germline, CDR1 ENHRY and CDR2 SYGVKD. This CDR3 has 14 residues. The trim removed 10 bases at V and 2 bases at J, leaving 8 bases unmatched. The CDR3 loop is CASRTGDGNQPQHF. The CDR3 DNA sequence: TGTGCCAGCAGGACAGGTGACGGCAATCAGCCCCAGCATTTT.

CDR3: CASSLAVQETQYF. In DNA form, the CDR3 reads TGTGCCAGCAGCTTGGCAGTTCAAGAGACCCAGTACTTC. The chain couples TRBV5-5 to TRBJ2-5, with unresolved D. V dropped 0 bases and J dropped 2 bases, with 5 bases sitting between them. Germline V CDR1 and CDR2: SGHKS, YYEKEE (reference sequence). The CDR3 contains 13 residues.

The rearrangement uses TRBV7-8 and TRBJ2-1; TRBD2 agrees at 7 bases. From germline, CDR1 is SGHVS and CDR2 FQNEAQ. V shed 5 bases and J 8 bases; nucleotides not matched to a gene: 12. The CDR3 contains 15 residues. As DNA, the CDR3 is TGTGCCAGCAGCCGGAGCGGGATGGGAAATGATGAGCAGTTCTTC. It encodes CASSRSGMGNDEQFF.

The V call is TRBV5-1, the J call TRBJ2-7, with TRBD1 matching 8 bases. CDR3 length equals 13 residues. CDR1 is SGHRS and CDR2 is YFSETQ in the germline V gene. Trimming at V came to 3 bases and at J to 4 bases, leaving 3 bases not matched to a gene. In nucleotides, the CDR3 is TGCGCCAGCAGCTCAGGGGGCAGATACGAGCAGTACTTC. This encodes CASSSGGRYEQYF.

The table lists this clone with a few counts. V is TRBV10-3 and J is TRBJ2-7, with a tentative D call TRBD2 (5 bases). CDR3 size: 12 residues. V was cut by 6 bases and J by 2 bases, with 8 bases left in between. CDR1 is ENHRY, CDR2 SYGVKD, per germline. In DNA form, the CDR3 reads TGTGCCATCAGGGACTCGCCCTACGAGCAGTACTTC. It codes for CAIRDSPYEQYF.

The genes are TRBV19 and TRBJ2-7; possibly TRBD2 for D (7 bases). The CDR3 spans 14 residues. Trimming removed 0 bases from V and 12 bases from J, with 18 bases in between. CDR1 is LNHDA, CDR2 SQIVND, per germline (reference sequence). CDR3 nucleotides: TGTGCCAGTAGTATAGATCGATCGGGGGGCGTTCGGTACTTC. Translation: CASSIDRSGGVRYF.

V gene TRBV18 combines with J gene TRBJ2-7; 7 nucleotides agree with TRBD2. The germline gives CDR1 KGHSH, CDR2 LQKENI. V lost 3 bases to trimming and J lost 0 bases; unmatched junction nucleotides: 5. The CDR3 contains 15 residues. CDR3 residues: CASSPSGKSSYEQYF. The CDR3 bases are TGTGCCAGCTCACCCAGCGGGAAGAGCTCCTACGAGCAGTACTTC.

This chain uses TRBV30 with TRBJ2-5, with TRBD2 identical over 7 bases. The CDR3 totals 16 residues. Germline CDR1 GTSNPN, CDR2 SVGIG (reference sequence). V dropped 3 bases and J dropped 3; count of bases not matched to a gene: 13. The CDR3 DNA reads as TGTGCCTGGAGCGGTGCCGGAGCGGGAAAGGAAGAGACCCAGTACTTC. Amino acids: CAWSGAGAGKEETQYF.

In this sample, this clone turned up once. The chain links TRBV9 to TRBJ2-1; D is perhaps TRBD2 (6 bases). The CDR3 runs 17 residues. V was cut by 1 base and J by 8 bases, with 22 bases left in between. Looked up from germline, CDR1 is SGDLS and CDR2 is YYNGEE. CDR3 residues: CASSVSGGESTLDEQFF. CDR3 nucleotides: TGTGCCAGCAGCGTATCCGGGGGAGAGAGTACCTTGGATGAGCAGTTCTTC.

V usage is TRBV5-4 and J usage is TRBJ1-4; possibly TRBD1 for D (6 bases). Germline CDR1 and CDR2: SGHNT and YYREEE (reference sequence). This CDR3 comprises 15 residues. Trimming removed 0 bases at V and 2 bases at J, with 8 bases between. CDR3 amino acids: CASSLDRDTNEKLFF. For the CDR3, the DNA is TGTGCCAGCAGCTTGGACAGGGACACTAATGAAAAACTGTTTTTT.

The CDR3 coding sequence is TGTGCCAGCAGCTTGGGACTCGGGCGTGGCGGGATTCAAGAGACCCAGTACTTC. Translation: CASSLGLGRGGIQETQYF. The chain recombines TRBV7-2 with TRBJ2-5, with a possible D match to TRBD2 (6 bases). Germline lookup yields CDR1 SGHTA and CDR2 FQGNSA. The CDR3 runs 18 residues. V lost 3 bases, J lost 2 bases, and 22 bases lay in between.

The V call is TRBV7-2, the J call TRBJ2-3; D remains unclear. CDR1 and CDR2 (germline): SGHTA, FQGNSA. The CDR3 length is 13 residues. Deletions cut 6 bases from V and 6 bases from J, with 13 bases between. In DNA, the CDR3 is TGTGCCAGCAGGCCCGGTTGGTCTGATACGCAGTATTTT. Its protein is CASRPGWSDTQYF.

The V call is TRBV11-2, the J call TRBJ2-7; D unresolved. Germline V gene lookup returns CDR1 SGHAT and CDR2 FQNNGV. The CDR3 spans 11 residues. The ends were cut back, 5 bases at V and 6 bases at J, with 8 bases in the middle. The CDR3 DNA is TGTGCCAGCAGCACCCCGGTCGAGCAGTACTTC. Protein product: CASSTPVEQYF.

In DNA form, the CDR3 reads TGTGCCAGCAGCTTAGCGGGAGGGAAAGAGACCCAGTACTTC. Its protein is CASSLAGGKETQYF. V gene TRBV7-9 combines with J gene TRBJ2-5; 7 positions agree with TRBD2. CDR1 and CDR2 (germline): SEHNR, FQNEAQ (reference sequence). V shed 0 bases, J shed 3 bases, and the junction held 1 base outside the gene matches. This CDR3 is built from 14 residues.

This chain connects TRBV7-8 to TRBJ1-2, with TRBD1 matching over 9 bases. CDR1 and CDR2 (germline): SGHVS, FQNEAQ. The ends lost 5 bases at V and 2 bases at J; junction bases unmatched: 9. The CDR3 is made up of 16 amino acids. The CDR3: CASSLSPGTGNYGYTF. The CDR3 DNA sequence: TGTGCCAGCAGCCTATCCCCCGGGACAGGGAACTATGGCTACACCTTC.

Written as DNA, the CDR3 is TGCAGCGCCGAGGAGACTGCGTATGGCTACACCTTC. Encoded protein: CSAEETAYGYTF. V and J are TRBV29-1 and TRBJ1-2; D is unresolved. Germline CDR1 SQVTM, CDR2 ANQGSEA. There are 12 residues in the CDR3. The ends were cut back, 7 bases at V and 5 bases at J, with 14 bases in the middle.

V and J are TRBV18 and TRBJ2-7; TRBD2 is a possible D gene (7 bases). CDR1 and CDR2 (germline): KGHSH, LQKENI. This CDR3 has 14 residues. Trimming pared 3 bases from V and 2 bases from J, leaving 11 bases between. This CDR3 reads CASSPGEGAYEQYF. CDR3 DNA: TGTGCCAGCTCACCGGGGGAGGGGGCCTACGAGCAGTACTTC. The full variable domain, in which reference TRBV18 and TRBJ2-7 provide the parts outside the CDR3, is NAGVMQNPRHLVRRRGQEARLRCSPMKGHSHVYWYRQLPEEGLKFMVYLQKENIIDESGMPKERFSAEFPKEGPSILRIQQVVRGDSAAYFCASSPGEGAYEQYFGPGTRLTVT.

This rearrangement joins TRBV6-5 to TRBJ2-7; a weak D match, TRBD2 (6 bases). V lost 0 bases to trimming and J lost 3 bases, with 9 bases between them. The CDR3 has 14 residues. Germline CDR1 is MNHEY and CDR2 is SVGAGI. The CDR3 protein is CASSYSGTHYEQYF. CDR3 DNA sequence: TGTGCCAGCAGTTACTCCGGGACTCACTACGAGCAGTACTTC.

The chain links TRBV11-1 to TRBJ1-3; 7 bases match TRBD1. This CDR3 comprises 14 residues. The V and J ends lost 5 bases and 4 bases, in that order; junction bases with no gene match: 5. The germline V gene has CDR1 SGHAT and CDR2 FQDESV (reference sequence). The CDR3 region is CASSPGTVGNTIYF. The CDR3 bases are TGTGCCAGCAGCCCAGGGACAGTCGGAAACACCATATATTTT.

The chain employs TRBV20-1 and TRBJ1-1; no reliable D call. The length of the CDR3 is 11 residues. Trimming pared 5 bases from V and 7 bases from J, leaving 11 bases between. Germline V CDR1 and CDR2: DFQATT, SNEGSKA (reference sequence). The CDR3 DNA is TGCAGTGCTGCTTCGGGGTTTGAAGCTTTCTTT. This translates into CSAASGFEAFF.